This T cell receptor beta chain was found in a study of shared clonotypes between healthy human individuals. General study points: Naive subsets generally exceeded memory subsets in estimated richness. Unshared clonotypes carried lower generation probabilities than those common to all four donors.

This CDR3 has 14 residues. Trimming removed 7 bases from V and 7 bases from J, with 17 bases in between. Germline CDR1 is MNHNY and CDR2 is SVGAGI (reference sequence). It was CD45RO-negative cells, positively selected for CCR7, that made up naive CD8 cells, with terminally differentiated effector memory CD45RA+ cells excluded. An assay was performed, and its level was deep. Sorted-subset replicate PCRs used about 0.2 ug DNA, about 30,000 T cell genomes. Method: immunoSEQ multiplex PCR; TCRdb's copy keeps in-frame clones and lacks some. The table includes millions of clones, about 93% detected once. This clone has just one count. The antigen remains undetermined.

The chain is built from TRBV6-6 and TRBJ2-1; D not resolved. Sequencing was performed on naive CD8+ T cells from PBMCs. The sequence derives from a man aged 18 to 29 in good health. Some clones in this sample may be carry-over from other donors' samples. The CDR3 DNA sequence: TGTGCCAGCACCGCAGAAAACTCAAGGAATGAGCAGTTCTTC. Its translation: CASTAENSRNEQFF.